These 32 T cell receptor beta chains came from one sample sequenced in a study of shared clonotypes between healthy human individuals. Profiled with immunoSEQ multiplex PCR; TCRdb holds only in-frame clones, not every one. The data hold about 1.5 million clones, with 95% to 99% observed a single time. Sequenced: naive CD4+ T cells sorted from blood. Subset defined: CD45RA+ positively selected. The receptor set was obtained from a man aged 25-40 years in good health.

The V call is TRBV7-8, the J call TRBJ2-7, with 10 nucleotides matching TRBD1. Trimming at V came to 3 bases and at J to 4 bases, leaving 9 bases not matched to a gene. Germline CDR1 is SGHVS and CDR2 is FQNEAQ. This CDR3 has 16 residues. In DNA form, the CDR3 reads TGTGCCAGCAGCTTCCATCCGGGACAGGGGAGATACGAGCAGTACTTC. Translating gives CASSFHPGQGRYEQYF.

This chain connects TRBV5-1 to TRBJ2-5; 12 bases are shared with TRBD2. The trim removed 6 bases at V and 0 bases at J, leaving 6 bases unmatched. Germline V gene sequence: CDR1 SGHRS, CDR2 YFSETQ. This CDR3 has 16 amino acids. The CDR3 protein is CASTRTSGMNQETQYF. The DNA of the CDR3 is TGCGCCAGCACCAGGACTAGCGGGATGAACCAAGAGACCCAGTACTTC. Full variable domain (outside the CDR3, taken from reference TRBV5-1 and TRBJ2-5): KAGVTQTPRYLIKTRGQQVTLSCSPISGHRSVSWYQQTPGQGLQFLFEYFSETQRNKGNFPGRFSGRQFSNSRSEMNVSTLELGDSALYLCASTRTSGMNQETQYFGPGTRLLVL.

V usage is TRBV9 and J usage is TRBJ2-1; 10 bases fit TRBD2. From germline, CDR1 is SGDLS and CDR2 YYNGEE. The V and J ends lost 3 bases and 4 bases, in that order; junction bases with no gene match: 16. CDR3 length: 19 amino acids. The CDR3 bases are TGTGCCAGCAGCGGCTTACTAGCGGGAAATTCCCCCCTATACAATGAGCAGTTCTTC. Protein product: CASSGLLAGNSPLYNEQFF. Filled out from reference TRBV9 and TRBJ2-1, the complete variable domain reads DSGVTQTPKHLITATGQRVTLRCSPRSGDLSVYWYQQSLDQGLQFLIQYYNGEERAKGNILERFSAQQFPDLHSELNLSSLELGDSALYFCASSGLLAGNSPLYNEQFFGPGTRLTVL.

This clone was observed a handful of times. The gene calls are TRBV10-2 and TRBJ1-5; no reliable D call. The CDR3 covers 13 residues. The V end was cut by 4 bases, the J end by 7 bases, with 11 bases between. Germline CDR1 WSHSY, CDR2 SAAADI. The CDR3: CASSGTGFQPQHF. The CDR3 DNA reads as TGCGCCAGCAGTGGTACGGGCTTCCAGCCCCAGCATTTT.

This chain uses TRBV5-1 with TRBJ2-7; 9 bases are shared with TRBD2. Germline CDR1 SGHRS, CDR2 YFSETQ. Losses at the gene ends were 3 bases for V and 5 bases for J; bases not matched to a gene: 9. CDR3 length equals 15 residues. The CDR3 reads CASSSTAGGPHEQYF. In nucleotides, the CDR3 is TGCGCCAGCAGCTCGACGGCGGGAGGGCCCCACGAGCAGTACTTC. Together with reference TRBV5-1 and TRBJ2-7, the CDR3 gives the full variable domain: KAGVTQTPRYLIKTRGQQVTLSCSPISGHRSVSWYQQTPGQGLQFLFEYFSETQRNKGNFPGRFSGRQFSNSRSEMNVSTLELGDSALYLCASSSTAGGPHEQYFGPGTRLTVT.

CDR3 nucleotides: TGTGCCAGCAGCTATGACAGAACCGGGGAGCTGTTTTTT. It encodes CASSYDRTGELFF. This chain joins TRBV7-2 and TRBJ2-2; the D gene is possibly TRBD1 (5 bases). From germline, CDR1 is SGHTA and CDR2 FQGNSA. The V and J ends lost 4 bases and 5 bases respectively, with 8 bases between them. The CDR3 is made up of 13 amino acids.

The genes are TRBV19 and TRBJ2-4, with D unresolved. The CDR3 is made up of 14 amino acids. The ends were cut back, 3 bases at V and 10 bases at J, with 16 bases in the middle. The germline V gene encodes CDR1 LNHDA and CDR2 SQIVND (reference sequence). CDR3 protein: CASSIEAVLPIQYF. The CDR3 DNA follows: TGTGCCAGTAGTATCGAGGCGGTTTTACCAATTCAGTACTTC.

As regards this clone: Other nucleotide sequences in the sample specify the same CDR3. V and J are TRBV11-2 and TRBJ1-1; maybe TRBD1 (5 bases). V lost 5 bases to trimming and J lost 1 base, with 8 bases between them. Germline V CDR1 and CDR2: SGHAT, FQNNGV. The CDR3 is made up of 13 amino acids. The CDR3 spells CASSPQGNTEAFF. As DNA, the CDR3 is TGTGCCAGCAGCCCTCAGGGGAACACTGAAGCTTTCTTT.

This chain uses TRBV29-1 with TRBJ2-5; 7 bases fit TRBD1. Losses at the gene ends were 6 bases for V and 4 bases for J; bases not matched to a gene: 8. Per germline, CDR1 SQVTM and CDR2 ANQGSEA. The CDR3 totals 13 residues. CDR3 nucleotides: TGCAGCGTGGGGACAGTATTGCGAGAGACCCAGTACTTC. This encodes CSVGTVLRETQYF. Together with reference TRBV29-1 and TRBJ2-5, the CDR3 gives the full variable domain: SAVISQKPSRDICQRGTSLTIQCQVDSQVTMMFWYRQQPGQSLTLIATANQGSEATYESGFVIDKFPISRPNLTFSTLTVSNMSPEDSSIYLCSVGTVLRETQYFGPGTRLLVL.

The chain has TRBV15 and TRBJ1-1, with a possible D match to TRBD1 (6 bases). The length of the CDR3 is 13 residues. The V and J ends lost 4 bases and 3 bases respectively, with 9 bases between them. CDR1 and CDR2 (germline): LNHNV, YYDKDF (reference sequence). CDR3 bases: TGTGCCACCAGCATATACAGGGACACTGAAGCTTTCTTT. Encoded protein: CATSIYRDTEAFF.

The chain uses TRBV7-8 and TRBJ2-3, with TRBD2 identical over 8 bases. The V gene end was trimmed by 5 bases and the J gene end by 3 bases; junction bases not matched to a gene: 10. Per the germline V gene, CDR1 is SGHVS and CDR2 is FQNEAQ. CDR3 size: 16 residues. The CDR3 is CASSKWSGSGTDTQYF. The CDR3 nucleotides read TGTGCCAGCAGCAAGTGGAGCGGGAGCGGGACAGATACGCAGTATTTT.

The chain employs TRBV5-4 and TRBJ2-2, with 8 positions matching TRBD2. This CDR3 has 16 residues. Germline CDR1 SGHNT, CDR2 YYREEE (reference sequence). The junction had 12 bases not matched to a gene; V was cut back by 5 bases and J by 6 bases. The CDR3 here is CASRLLSGSIAGELFF. The CDR3, as DNA: TGTGCCAGCAGACTACTAAGCGGGAGTATCGCCGGGGAGCTGTTTTTT.

The chain links TRBV5-1 to TRBJ2-5; no clear D. CDR1 and CDR2 from the germline V gene are SGHRS and YFSETQ. Deletions cut 0 bases from V and 4 bases from J, with 10 bases between. CDR3 length: 14 residues. The CDR3 is CASSLAGRPETQYF. The CDR3 bases are TGCGCCAGCAGCTTGGCGGGCCGCCCAGAGACCCAGTACTTC.

V usage is TRBV5-4 and J usage is TRBJ1-1; D is undetermined. V was clipped by 4 bases and J by 5 bases, with 12 bases between them. This CDR3 is built from 13 residues. Per germline, CDR1 SGHNT and CDR2 YYREEE (reference sequence). In nucleotides, the CDR3 is TGTGCCAGCAGCGACCCCGGAGGTACTGAAGCTTTCTTT. It translates to CASSDPGGTEAFF.

The chain employs TRBV6-5 and TRBJ1-5, with unresolved D. The CDR3 has 15 residues. V lost 4 bases and J lost 0, with 10 bases in between. CDR1 is MNHEY, CDR2 SVGAGI, per germline. The CDR3 sequence is CASSSSGSSNQPQHF. Here the CDR3 DNA reads TGTGCCAGCAGTTCCTCGGGGAGTAGCAATCAGCCCCAGCATTTT.

The gene calls are TRBV29-1 and TRBJ2-1; unclear D gene. The CDR3 extends over 11 amino acids. Trimming cost V 8 bases and J 4 bases, with 9 bases left between them. Germline-derived CDR1 and CDR2 are SQVTM and ANQGSEA. The CDR3: CSQRVYNEQFF. DNA for the CDR3: TGCAGCCAGCGAGTGTACAATGAGCAGTTCTTC.

The gene calls are TRBV5-4 and TRBJ2-5; tentatively, D is TRBD2 (5 bases). V was cut by 0 bases and J by 2 bases, with 14 bases left in between. This CDR3 comprises 16 residues. Germline V gene data show CDR1 as SGHNT and CDR2 as YYREEE (reference sequence). CDR3 region: CASSLEGLRTQETQYF. CDR3 DNA sequence: TGTGCCAGCAGCTTGGAAGGTCTCAGGACTCAAGAGACCCAGTACTTC.

The CDR3 reads CASSLDWSSYNEQFF. The CDR3 bases are TGCGCCAGCAGCTTGGATTGGAGCTCCTACAATGAGCAGTTCTTC. The chain uses TRBV5-1 and TRBJ2-1; D unresolved. CDR3 size: 15 residues. Between the trimmed V and J ends, which lost 0 bases and 0 bases, there was a span of 7 bases. Per germline, CDR1 SGHRS and CDR2 YFSETQ.

The CDR3 sequence: CASRPGVLMGRYEQYF. As DNA, the CDR3 is TGTGCCAGCAGGCCGGGAGTTCTTATGGGGCGCTACGAGCAGTACTTC. The V gene is TRBV28, the J gene TRBJ2-7, with a tentative D call TRBD2 (6 bases). This CDR3 spans 16 amino acids. V was trimmed by 6 bases and J by 3 bases, leaving 21 bases between them. Germline loops: CDR1 MDHEN, CDR2 SYDVKM.

J is TRBJ1-5 and V is TRBV7-8; D perhaps matches TRBD1 (6 bases). V lost 5 bases, J lost 0 bases, and 17 bases lay in between. The germline gives CDR1 SGHVS, CDR2 FQNEAQ. The length of the CDR3 is 17 residues. The CDR3 DNA sequence: TGTGCCAGCAGCCCAAGGGGGGGGGCCTATAGCAATCAGCCCCAGCATTTT. Translating it yields CASSPRGGAYSNQPQHF.

The rearrangement joins TRBV29-1 to TRBJ1-1, with TRBD1 as a possible D gene (5 bases). Germline values: CDR1 SQVTM, CDR2 ANQGSEA. V was pared by 7 bases and J by 1 base, with 13 bases between. The CDR3 is 13 residues long. The CDR3 nucleotides read TGCAGCGGAACTACGGGGACGAACACTGAAGCTTTCTTT. Its protein is CSGTTGTNTEAFF.

The rearrangement links TRBV7-6 to TRBJ2-1; TRBD2 matches 7 bases. After removal of 5 bases from V and 3 bases from J, the junction contained 13 bases not matched to a gene. The germline V gene has CDR1 SGHVS and CDR2 FNYEAQ. The length of the CDR3 is 17 residues. As DNA, the CDR3 is TGTGCCAGCAGCAAAAGAGGTCGGCTAGCGGACTACAATGAGCAGTTCTTC. Encoded protein: CASSKRGRLADYNEQFF.

This clone was seen a single time. V gene TRBV7-2 combines with J gene TRBJ2-1, with 13 bases matching TRBD2. Unmatched junction bases numbered 3, after V lost 2 bases and J lost 5 bases. Germline CDR1 and CDR2: SGHTA and FQGNSA. The CDR3 sequence is 16 residues long. The CDR3 loop reads CASSLYGLAGDNEQFF. CDR3 DNA sequence: TGTGCCAGCAGCTTATACGGACTAGCGGGGGACAATGAGCAGTTCTTC. The variable domain in full, with the rest retrieved from reference TRBV7-2 and TRBJ2-1, is GAGVSQSPSNKVTEKGKDVELRCDPISGHTALYWYRQSLGQGLEFLIYFQGNSAPDKSGLPSDRFSAERTGGSVSTLTIQRTQQEDSAVYLCASSLYGLAGDNEQFFGPGTRLTVL.

The chain joins TRBV29-1 to TRBJ1-4, with 7 bases that match TRBD1. V lost 5 bases to trimming and J lost 7 bases; unmatched junction nucleotides: 10. Germline assignment: CDR1 SQVTM and CDR2 ANQGSEA. The CDR3 totals 14 residues. In DNA, the CDR3 is TGCAGCGTTCGGACGACAGGGTTGGCTGAAAAACTGTTTTTT. Translated: CSVRTTGLAEKLFF.

The chain's CDR3 is CASSLPGQNTEAFF. In DNA, the CDR3 is TGTGCCAGCAGTCTACCCGGACAGAACACTGAAGCTTTCTTT. This sequence joins TRBV6-5 and TRBJ1-1, with D possibly TRBD1 on 5 matching bases. The CDR3 is 14 residues long. Looked up from germline, CDR1 is MNHEY and CDR2 is SVGAGI. V lost 5 bases, J lost 1 base, and 11 bases lay in between.

The CDR3 nucleotides are TGTGCCAGCAGCTTGGAGAAGGCCGGGGGCTATTATCAGCCCCAGCATTTT. It codes for CASSLEKAGGYYQPQHF. V gene TRBV5-8 combines with J gene TRBJ1-5; possibly TRBD1 for D (6 bases). V was clipped by 0 bases and J by 5 bases, with 18 bases between them. Germline-derived CDR1 and CDR2 are SGHTS and YDEGEE. CDR3 length: 17 amino acids.

The table lists this clone with a count of one. The chain combines TRBV11-2 with TRBJ2-7; 9 bases fit TRBD2. CDR3 length: 15 amino acids. The J segment lost 7 bases and the V segment lost 3 bases, leaving 10 bases of the junction unmatched. The germline CDR1 and CDR2 sequences are SGHAT and FQNNGV. This CDR3 is CASSFTSGPQGEQYF. CDR3 DNA: TGTGCCAGCAGCTTTACTAGCGGGCCCCAGGGGGAGCAGTACTTC.

The V gene is TRBV6-1, the J gene TRBJ2-2; D not certain. Trimming left V 6 bases short and J 0 bases short, with 8 bases between. Germline CDR1 and CDR2: MNHNS and SASEGT. This CDR3 is built from 14 residues. This CDR3 is CASSIETNTGELFF. The CDR3 region has the DNA TGTGCCAGCAGCATCGAGACGAACACCGGGGAGCTGTTTTTT.

The V and J genes are TRBV5-1 and TRBJ1-1; D is ambiguous. Germline V gives CDR1 SGHRS, CDR2 YFSETQ. The CDR3 is made up of 14 amino acids. The V end lost 0 bases, the J end lost 5 bases, and 11 bases lay between the germline ends. CDR3 amino acids: CASSLEKEGTEAFF. CDR3 bases: TGCGCCAGCAGCTTGGAGAAAGAGGGAACTGAAGCTTTCTTT.

The chain links TRBV2 to TRBJ2-3, with D tentatively TRBD1 (6 bases). CDR3 length: 13 residues. From germline, CDR1 is SNHLY and CDR2 FYNNEI. V lost 1 base and J lost 6, with 8 bases in between. CDR3: CASSEGGPDTQYF. The CDR3 region has the DNA TGTGCCAGCAGTGAAGGGGGGCCCGATACGCAGTATTTT.

V is TRBV5-1 and J is TRBJ1-4; D unclear. The V end was cut by 4 bases, the J end by 0 bases, with 7 bases between. Germline lookup yields CDR1 SGHRS and CDR2 YFSETQ. The CDR3 has 14 residues. The CDR3 sequence is CASSELTTNEKLFF. The CDR3 DNA follows: TGCGCCAGCAGCGAACTGACAACTAATGAAAAACTGTTTTTT.

Notes on this clone: Other DNA sequences of this sample code for an identical CDR3. This chain links TRBV28 with TRBJ2-7; tentative D call: TRBD1 (5 bases). V shed 5 bases and J shed 5 bases, with 7 bases lying between them. Looked up from germline, CDR1 is MDHEN and CDR2 is SYDVKM. CDR3 length: 11 amino acids. The CDR3 is CASSGRDEQYF. CDR3 coding DNA: TGTGCCAGCAGTGGCAGGGACGAGCAGTACTTC.